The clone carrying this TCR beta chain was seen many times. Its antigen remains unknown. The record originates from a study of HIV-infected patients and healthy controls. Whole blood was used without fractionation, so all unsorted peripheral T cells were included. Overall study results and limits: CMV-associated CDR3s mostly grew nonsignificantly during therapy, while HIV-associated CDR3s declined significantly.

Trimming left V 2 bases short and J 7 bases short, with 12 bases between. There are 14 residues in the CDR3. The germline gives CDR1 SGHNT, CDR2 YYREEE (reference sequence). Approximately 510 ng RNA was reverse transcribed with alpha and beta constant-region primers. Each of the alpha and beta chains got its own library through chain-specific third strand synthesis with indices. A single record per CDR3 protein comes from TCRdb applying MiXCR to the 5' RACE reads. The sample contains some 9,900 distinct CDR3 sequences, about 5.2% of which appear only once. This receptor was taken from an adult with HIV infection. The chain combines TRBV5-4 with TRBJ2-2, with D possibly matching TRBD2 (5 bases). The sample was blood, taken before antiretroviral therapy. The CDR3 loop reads CASSFGGADGELFF. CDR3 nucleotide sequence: TGTGCCAGCAGCTTCGGAGGCGCGGACGGGGAGCTGTTTTTT.